Listed here are 5 T cell receptor beta chains from one sample, sequenced in a study of response to subunit inactivated influenza vaccine. TCRdb independently ran MiXCR on the RT-PCR reads; one entry per CDR3 protein. Altogether fewer than 700,000 distinct CDR3 sequences are present, 10% to 15% being singletons, with the ten largest covering around 12%. The material was PBMCs from blood, obtained about 40 days after vaccination. These receptors came from a man in his fifties who received an inactivated influenza vaccine.

This clonotype has only one observation. The V and J genes are TRBV4-1 and TRBJ2-7; no clear D. Between the trimmed V and J ends, which lost 0 bases and 6 bases, there was a span of 3 bases. Germline V gene data show CDR1 as MGHRA and CDR2 as YSYEKL. The length of the CDR3 is 11 residues. The CDR3 loop is CASSQDSEQYF. The CDR3 region has the DNA TGCGCCAGCAGCCAAGATTCCGAGCAGTACTTC.

This sequence joins TRBV4-3 and TRBJ2-7; TRBD1 agrees at 10 bases. Germline V CDR1 and CDR2: LGHNA, YSLEER. The CDR3 totals 15 residues. V lost 3 bases to trimming and J lost 2 bases; unmatched junction nucleotides: 4. The CDR3 sequence: CASSHGTGEPYEQYF. In DNA, the CDR3 is TGCGCCAGCAGCCACGGGACAGGGGAACCCTACGAGCAGTACTTC.

This clonotype occurred many times. The chain joins TRBV19 to TRBJ1-6; D possibly corresponds to TRBD1 (6 bases). Deletions cut 1 base from V and 8 bases from J, with 9 bases between. The CDR3 spans 14 residues. From germline, CDR1 is LNHDA and CDR2 SQIVND (reference sequence). CDR3 protein: CASSIAAGDSPLHF. The CDR3, as DNA: TGTGCCAGTAGTATAGCGGCAGGGGATTCACCCCTCCACTTT. The complete variable domain, with remaining parts taken from reference TRBV19 and TRBJ1-6, reads DGGITQSPKYLFRKEGQNVTLSCEQNLNHDAMYWYRQDPGQGLRLIYYSQIVNDFQKGDIAEGYSVSREKKESFPLTVTSAQKNPTAFYLCASSIAAGDSPLHFGNGTRLTVT.

This clonotype was detected a few times. CDR3 sequence (DNA): TGTGCCAGCAGCTTGGTGCAGGTGAACACTGAAGCTTTCTTT. Its protein product is CASSLVQVNTEAFF. V gene TRBV5-6 combines with J gene TRBJ1-1, with D unclear. Germline-derived CDR1 and CDR2 are SGHDT and YYEEEE. This CDR3 contains 14 residues. V was pared by 0 bases and J by 0 bases, with 6 bases between.

DNA of the CDR3: TGTGCCAGCTGCGGACTAGCGGGAACCCCCAGCTCCTACAATGAGCAGTTCTTC. Residues: CASCGLAGTPSSYNEQFF. V gene TRBV3-1 combines with J gene TRBJ2-1; 12 bases are a match to TRBD2. CDR1 is LGHDT, CDR2 YNNKEL, per germline (reference sequence). CDR3 length: 18 residues. V gave up 8 bases and J gave up 0 bases; unmatched junction bases: 11.